The 6 T cell receptor beta chains below were found in one sample sequenced in a study of blood T cell repertoires in COVID-19. The assay was immunoSEQ multiplex PCR, and TCRdb's table has in-frame clones only and misses some. Of about 170,000 clones listed, about 80% are singletons. The sample was peripheral blood. These receptors all stem from a human donor with acute or convalescent COVID-19. The donor label of this sample is uncertain.

The genes are TRBV30 and TRBJ2-1; possible D gene TRBD1, 5 bases. Germline loops: CDR1 GTSNPN, CDR2 SVGIG (reference sequence). Trimming stripped 1 base from V and 9 bases from J, with 10 bases between. The CDR3 totals 12 residues. CDR3 nucleotides: TGTGCCTGGAGTGGTCAGGGCACTGAGCAGTTCTTC. Translating gives CAWSGQGTEQFF.

V usage is TRBV5-1 and J usage is TRBJ1-4; D unclear. V was trimmed by 0 bases and J by 4 bases, leaving 7 bases between them. This CDR3 has 14 residues. Germline lookup yields CDR1 SGHRS and CDR2 YFSETQ. The DNA for the CDR3 is TGCGCCAGCAGCTTGGCCGGGGATAATGAAAAACTGTTTTTT. Protein product: CASSLAGDNEKLFF.

This clone has a single count. This chain uses TRBV5-1 with TRBJ2-2; tentatively, D is TRBD1 (6 bases). Germline V lookup: CDR1 SGHRS, CDR2 YFSETQ. Between the trimmed V and J ends, which lost 4 bases and 4 bases, there was a span of 14 bases. This CDR3 has 15 amino acids. The CDR3 nucleotides are TGCGCCAGCAGCCCCAACAGGGTCGGCACCGGGGAGCTGTTTTTT. It yields the protein CASSPNRVGTGELFF.

The chain uses TRBV18 and TRBJ1-5; tentatively, D is TRBD1 (5 bases). CDR3 length: 14 amino acids. V was pared by 6 bases and J by 4 bases, with 13 bases between. Per the germline V gene, CDR1 is KGHSH and CDR2 is LQKENI. The CDR3 DNA reads TGTGCCAGCTCCCTCGACAGCCTTAATCAGCCCCAGCATTTT. As protein: CASSLDSLNQPQHF.

The genes are TRBV5-8 and TRBJ2-4, with 9 positions matching TRBD1. Trimming at V came to 7 bases and at J to 7 bases, leaving 6 bases not matched to a gene. Germline assignment: CDR1 SGHTS and CDR2 YDEGEE. This CDR3 region has 13 residues. The CDR3 coding sequence is TGTGCCAGCGACCCCGGACAGGGGAACATTCAGTACTTC. Translation: CASDPGQGNIQYF.

This chain connects TRBV2 to TRBJ1-2; D gene ambiguous. The CDR3 has 14 amino acids. Germline lookup yields CDR1 SNHLY and CDR2 FYNNEI. V was shortened by 3 bases and J by 4 bases, with 12 bases between the two germline ends. As DNA, the CDR3 is TGTGCCAGCAGTGAGGGCAGGAAGTTCTATGGCTACACCTTC. Translated: CASSEGRKFYGYTF.